The rows below give T cell receptor beta chains drawn from one sample of a study of T cell repertoires in cytomegalovirus infection. TCRdb redid the calling of the reads with MiXCR, one entry per CDR3 protein. The sample carries about 180,000 distinct CDR3 sequences, approximately 15% recorded once. Input material: PBMCs. The receptors here all came from a human donor in good health (CMV status not recorded). Some clones in this sample may be carry-over from other donors' samples. Both conserved end residues are part of each CDR3. Fields, in order: J gene, D gene, clone size, V gene, CDR3 length, CDR3 protein, CDR3 DNA. D genes are given only for firm matches. Only some rows state a clone size, as once, few, many or a class for expanded clones.

TRBJ1-1 - - TRBV19 13 CASCRYWDTEAFF TGTGCCAGTTGCAGATATTGGGACACTGAAGCTTTCTTT
TRBJ2-6 - - TRBV28 15 CASSVGWDGANVLTF TGTGCCAGCAGTGTTGGGTGGGATGGGGCCAACGTCCTGACTTTC
TRBJ2-1 TRBD2 few TRBV29-1 12 CSFGLAGGEQFF TGCAGCTTTGGACTAGCGGGGGGTGAGCAGTTCTTC
TRBJ1-2 - many TRBV7-9 13 CASSLGEGSGYTF TGTGCCAGCAGCCTCGGCGAGGGCTCTGGCTACACCTTC
TRBJ2-7 TRBD1 few TRBV20-1 13 CSAIGTAGYEQYF TGCAGTGCCATCGGGACAGCTGGGTACGAGCAGTACTTC
TRBJ1-1 TRBD1 - TRBV29-1 14 CSVEQGGWDTEAFF TGCAGCGTTGAACAGGGGGGATGGGATACTGAAGCTTTCTTT
TRBJ1-1 TRBD1 many TRBV7-2 14 CASSKTGVNTEAFF TGTGCCAGCAGCAAGACAGGGGTGAACACTGAAGCTTTCTTT
TRBJ2-1 - many TRBV7-2 14 CASSLSREINEQFF TGTGCCAGCAGCTTATCTCGGGAGATCAATGAGCAGTTCTTC
TRBJ2-1 TRBD2 many TRBV7-3 19 CASSLMRLAGGGVGDEQFF TGTGCCAGCAGCTTAATGCGACTAGCGGGGGGGGGTGTGGGGGATGAGCAGTTCTTC
TRBJ1-1 - few TRBV4-3 15 CASSQVDSLNTEAFF TGCGCCAGCAGCCAAGTGGACAGCCTGAACACTGAAGCTTTCTTT
TRBJ1-1 - many TRBV12-3/TRBV12-4 15 CASSRRLSMNTEAFF TGTGCCAGCAGTCGCCGTCTTTCTATGAACACTGAAGCTTTCTTT
TRBJ2-7 - many TRBV7-6 15 CASSLYAGDQYEQYF TGTGCCAGCAGCTTATACGCAGGGGACCAATACGAGCAGTACTTC
TRBJ2-7 TRBD1 many TRBV5-5 17 CASSLATIMKDRGNAYF TGTGCCAGCAGCTTGGCAACTATTATGAAGGACAGGGGGAATGCGTACTTC
TRBJ2-7 - many TRBV7-2 16 CASSLVGTESSYEQYF TGTGCCAGCAGCTTAGTGGGTACCGAAAGCTCCTACGAGCAGTACTTC
TRBJ2-7 - few TRBV30 14 CAWGGTVSTYEQYF TGTGCCTGGGGAGGGACAGTCAGTACCTACGAGCAGTACTTC
TRBJ2-7 TRBD1 few TRBV20-1 16 CSARVTTGNILYEQYF TGCAGTGCTAGAGTGACGACAGGGAACATCCTCTACGAGCAGTACTTC
TRBJ2-7 - many TRBV29-1 11 CSVAESYEQYF TGCAGCGTTGCTGAGTCCTACGAGCAGTACTTC
TRBJ2-7 TRBD2 many TRBV6-2/TRBV6-3 19 CASSYSITSGIWINYEQYF TGTGCCAGCAGTTACTCGATTACTAGCGGGATATGGATTAACTACGAGCAGTACTTC
TRBJ1-1 - few TRBV6-6 14 CASRLGAEAAEAFF TGTGCCAGCAGACTCGGGGCGGAGGCCGCTGAAGCTTTCTTT
TRBJ2-3 TRBD2 many TRBV7-2 16 CASSLAFGTTTDTQYF TGTGCCAGCAGCTTAGCGTTCGGGACTACCACAGATACGCAGTATTTT
TRBJ2-1 - few TRBV20-1 16 CSARIPGRTIGNEQFF TGCAGTGCTCGGATCCCCGGAAGAACTATTGGCAATGAGCAGTTCTTC
TRBJ1-1 - few TRBV29-1 11 CSVIRDNEAFF TGCAGCGTTATCCGGGACAATGAAGCTTTCTTT
TRBJ2-6 - - TRBV14 16 CASSQEFRTGANVLTF TGTGCCAGCAGCCAAGAATTCAGGACTGGGGCCAACGTCCTGACTTTC
TRBJ1-5 TRBD1 few TRBV3-1 15 CASSQGQGVNQPQHF TGTGCCAGCAGCCAAGGGCAGGGGGTGAATCAGCCCCAGCATTTT
TRBJ2-7 - few TRBV5-1 15 CASSLWWGLSYEQYF TGCGCCAGCAGCTTGTGGTGGGGCCTCTCCTACGAGCAGTACTTC
TRBJ2-7 - many TRBV7-9 15 CASSLVGRFSYEQYF TGTGCCAGCAGCTTAGTGGGCAGGTTCTCCTACGAGCAGTACTTC
TRBJ2-1 TRBD2 many TRBV7-2 14 CASSSAGGENEQFF TGTGCCAGCAGCTCAGCGGGAGGGGAGAATGAGCAGTTCTTC
TRBJ2-1 - - TRBV19 15 CASMRRDRPKGEQFF TGTGCCAGTATGAGGCGGGACCGACCCAAGGGGGAGCAGTTCTTC
TRBJ2-7 TRBD1 many TRBV12-3/TRBV12-4 15 CASTQSGQANYEQYF TGTGCCAGCACCCAATCGGGACAGGCGAACTACGAGCAGTACTTC